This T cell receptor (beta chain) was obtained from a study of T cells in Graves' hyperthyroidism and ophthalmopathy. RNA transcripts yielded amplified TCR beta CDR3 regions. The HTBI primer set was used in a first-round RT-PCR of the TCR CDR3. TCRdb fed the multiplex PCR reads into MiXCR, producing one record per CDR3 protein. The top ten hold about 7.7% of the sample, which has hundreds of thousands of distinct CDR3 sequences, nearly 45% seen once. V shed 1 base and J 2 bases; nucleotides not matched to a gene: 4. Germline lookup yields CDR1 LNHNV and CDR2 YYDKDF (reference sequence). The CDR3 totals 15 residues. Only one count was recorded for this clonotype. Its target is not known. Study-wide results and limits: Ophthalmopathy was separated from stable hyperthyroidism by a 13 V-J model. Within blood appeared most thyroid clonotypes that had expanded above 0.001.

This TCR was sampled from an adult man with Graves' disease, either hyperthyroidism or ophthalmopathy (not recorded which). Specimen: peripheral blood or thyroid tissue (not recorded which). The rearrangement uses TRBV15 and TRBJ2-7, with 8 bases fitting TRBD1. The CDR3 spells CATSRAGTGPYEQYF. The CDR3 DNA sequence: TGTGCCACCAGCAGAGCCGGGACAGGACCCTACGAGCAGTACTTC.